This T cell receptor beta chain was captured by sequencing in a study of tumor-infiltrating lymphocytes in oesophageal squamous cell carcinoma. Germline V gives CDR1 LGHNT, CDR2 FRNRAP. Trimming cost V 0 bases and J 1 base; bases outside gene matches: 3. The CDR3 is 17 residues long. TCRdb called the PCR reads again in MiXCR, with one record for every CDR3 protein. The data contain 9,000 or so distinct CDR3 sequences, 60% to 70% of them singletons. The specimen sequenced was esophageal tumor tissue. The receptor was isolated from a female donor with esophageal squamous cell carcinoma. V is TRBV12-5 and J is TRBJ2-3; 11 positions agree with TRBD2. This chain's CDR3 is CASGLVLAGGRTDTQYF. The DNA of the CDR3 is TGTGCTAGTGGTTTGGTTCTAGCGGGGGGCCGCACAGATACGCAGTATTTT.